Below are 20 T cell receptor beta chains sequenced from a single sample in a study of early T cells in non-severe SARS-CoV-2 infection. TCRdb recomputed calls from the 5' RACE reads with MiXCR, one row per CDR3 protein. Of tens of thousands of distinct CDR3 sequences detected, approximately 11% appear once; the ten largest clones hold more than 1.5%. Sequenced sample: whole blood. Every receptor here comes from an adult who was a healthcare worker with PCR-confirmed SARS-CoV-2 infection or an uninfected control (not recorded which).

The table lists this clonotype with many counts. This rearrangement joins TRBV5-5 to TRBJ1-1; D is ambiguous. The CDR3 is made up of 13 amino acids. Germline V gene data show CDR1 as SGHKS and CDR2 as YYEKEE (reference sequence). The V end lost 2 bases, the J end lost 6 bases, and 11 bases lay between the germline ends. CDR3 nucleotide sequence: TGTGCCAGCAGCTTTACGGGCCCGGCTGAAGCTTTCTTT. Its translation is CASSFTGPAEAFF. Full variable domain (rest looked up from reference TRBV5-5 and TRBJ1-1): DAGVTQSPTHLIKTRGQQVTLRCSPISGHKSVSWYQQVLGQGPQFIFQYYEKEERGRGNFPDRFSARQFPNYSSELNVNALLLGDSALYLCASSFTGPAEAFFGQGTRLTVV.

The chain links TRBV20-1 to TRBJ1-6, with D perhaps matching TRBD1 (5 bases). Germline V gene lookup returns CDR1 DFQATT and CDR2 SNEGSKA (reference sequence). V lost 5 bases, J lost 7 bases, and 15 bases lay in between. The length of the CDR3 is 14 residues. The CDR3 DNA reads TGCAGTGCTCGGCCCCTTGGGGGGAATTCACCCCTCCACTTT. It encodes CSARPLGGNSPLHF.

The rearrangement links TRBV5-1 to TRBJ2-2; possible D gene TRBD1, 5 bases. Trimming stripped 3 bases from V and 4 bases from J, with 16 bases between. The CDR3 spans 16 residues. The germline V gene encodes CDR1 SGHRS and CDR2 YFSETQ. Here the CDR3 reads CASSSGHQRGTGELFF. The CDR3 nucleotides read TGCGCCAGCAGCTCTGGACACCAACGAGGCACCGGGGAGCTGTTTTTT.

This clonotype was picked up many times. The chain uses TRBV9 and TRBJ2-1; 7 bases agree with TRBD2. V lost 6 bases to trimming and J lost 0 bases; unmatched junction nucleotides: 6. The CDR3 totals 15 residues. The germline V gene has CDR1 SGDLS and CDR2 YYNGEE. The CDR3 DNA follows: TGTGCCAGCAATCGCGGGGGTAGCTCCTACAATGAGCAGTTCTTC. It codes for CASNRGGSSYNEQFF.

The chain has TRBV14 and TRBJ2-1, with D possibly being TRBD1 (5 bases). The CDR3 covers 17 residues. The germline V gene encodes CDR1 SGHDN and CDR2 FVKESK. Trimming left V 4 bases short and J 7 bases short, with 23 bases between. As DNA, the CDR3 is TGTGCCAGCAGCCCCCTCAGGGCAGGAGTAGGTTTGAATGAGCAGTTCTTC. Encoded protein: CASSPLRAGVGLNEQFF.

The chain carries TRBV10-2 and TRBJ2-3, with D perhaps TRBD1 or TRBD2 (5 bases each). This CDR3 has 14 residues. Germline V gene lookup returns CDR1 WSHSY and CDR2 SAAADI. V was trimmed by 4 bases and J by 1 base, leaving 9 bases between them. This CDR3 is CASSVQGRTDTQYF. CDR3 bases: TGCGCCAGCAGTGTGCAGGGACGCACAGATACGCAGTATTTT.

Remarks on this clonotype: Since a much larger clone is just one base distant, this may be a read error. The conserved final phenylalanine or tryptophan is absent from the CDR3, which likely points to a read error. The chain couples TRBV6-1 to TRBJ2-1, with 9 bases matching TRBD2. Trimming at V came to 11 bases and at J to 2 bases, leaving 7 bases not matched to a gene. The CDR3 consists of 14 residues. Germline loops: CDR1 MNHNS, CDR2 SASEGT. The CDR3: CACATSGPYNEQFI. The DNA for the CDR3 is TGTGCCTGTGCTACTAGCGGGCCCTACAATGAGCAGTTCATC.

In its sample, this clonotype was seen many times. V gene TRBV10-3 combines with J gene TRBJ1-1, with D possibly TRBD1 on 5 matching bases. Trimming stripped 2 bases from V and 1 base from J, with 5 bases between. The CDR3 covers 13 residues. Germline CDR1 ENHRY, CDR2 SYGVKD. The CDR3 coding sequence is TGTGCCATCAGTGAGACAGGGAACACTGAAGCTTTCTTT. Translation gives CAISETGNTEAFF.

This clonotype was seen more than once but under ten times. This chain's CDR3 is CASSPEGGKHTEAFF. The CDR3 nucleotides read TGTGCCAGCAGTCCAGAAGGCGGGAAACACACTGAAGCTTTCTTT. The chain uses TRBV12-3 or TRBV12-4 and TRBJ1-1; D call uncertain. This CDR3 spans 15 amino acids. The V end was cut by 5 bases, the J end by 3 bases, with 16 bases between.

In the case of this clonotype: This could be a read error, since a much larger clone is one nucleotide away. J is TRBJ2-5 and V is TRBV11-2, with D hard to call. CDR1 SGHAT and CDR2 FQNNGV come from the germline V gene. This CDR3 contains 13 residues. CDR3 DNA: TGTGACAGCAGCTTAGACGGAGAAGAGACCCAGTACTTC. It yields the protein CDSSLDGEETQYF. The full variable domain, with the rest looked up from reference TRBV11-2 and TRBJ2-5, is EAGVAQSPRYKIIEKRQSVAFWCNPISGHATLYWYQQILGQGPKLLIQFQNNGVVDDSQLPKDRFSAERLKGVDSTLKIQPAKLEDSAVYLCDSSLDGEETQYFGPGTRLLVL.

V is TRBV6-5 and J is TRBJ2-7; D not certain. CDR1 is MNHEY, CDR2 SVGAGI, per germline. Trimming took 5 bases from V and 7 from J, leaving 9 bases between them. The CDR3 extends over 11 amino acids. For the CDR3, the DNA is TGTGCCAGCAGTAGCCCGTGGGAGCAGTACTTC. Translated: CASSSPWEQYF.

The chain combines TRBV6-1 with TRBJ2-3; D gene unclear. Germline lookup yields CDR1 MNHNS and CDR2 SASEGT. The CDR3 length is 16 residues. Trimming removed 1 base at V and 2 bases at J, with 13 bases between. CDR3 sequence reads: CASSEEGRTFTDTQYF. DNA of the CDR3: TGTGCCAGCAGTGAAGAGGGTAGAACTTTCACAGATACGCAGTATTTT.

This clonotype was observed a handful of times. The chain is built from TRBV25-1 and TRBJ2-7; TRBD1 is a possible D gene (6 bases). Trimming cost V 4 bases and J 2 bases, with 18 bases left between them. The CDR3 runs 16 residues. Germline CDR1 reads MGHDK; CDR2 reads SYGVNS. CDR3 protein: CASSASKGVKAYEQYF. The CDR3 coding sequence is TGTGCCAGCAGTGCCTCGAAGGGGGTTAAAGCCTACGAGCAGTACTTC.

This clonotype was recorded many times. The chain carries TRBV7-2 and TRBJ2-1, with TRBD1 matching 9 bases. J gave up 5 bases and V 7 bases, and 3 bases lay outside the gene matches. The CDR3 length is 13 residues. Looked up from germline, CDR1 is SGHTA and CDR2 is FQGNSA. CDR3 amino acids: CASTGQGDNEQFF. Here the CDR3 DNA reads TGTGCCAGCACGGGACAGGGAGACAATGAGCAGTTCTTC. Combining the CDR3 with reference TRBV7-2 and TRBJ2-1 gives the whole variable domain GAGVSQSPSNKVTEKGKDVELRCDPISGHTALYWYRQSLGQGLEFLIYFQGNSAPDKSGLPSDRFSAERTGGSVSTLTIQRTQQEDSAVYLCASTGQGDNEQFFGPGTRLTVL.

This clonotype was detected ten times or more. J is TRBJ1-4 and V is TRBV18, with 7 bases identical to TRBD1. Germline trimming cut 3 bases from V and 4 bases from J; bases unmatched to any gene: 2. This CDR3 region has 14 residues. Germline V gene data show CDR1 as KGHSH and CDR2 as LQKENI. CDR3 in DNA: TGTGCCAGCTCACCGGGACAGCATAATGAAAAACTGTTTTTT. As protein: CASSPGQHNEKLFF.

In its sample, this clonotype was seen a few times. The chain combines TRBV4-2 with TRBJ2-4, with 14 positions matching TRBD2. The CDR3 runs to 18 residues. V trimming: 1 base; J trimming: 3 bases; junction bases outside the gene matches: 5. CDR1 and CDR2 (germline): LGHNA, YNFKEQ. The CDR3: CASSQGTSGGRYKNIQYF. The CDR3 DNA reads as TGTGCCAGCAGCCAAGGGACTAGCGGGGGGAGGTACAAAAACATTCAGTACTTC.

This clonotype appeared a single time. The chain is built from TRBV6-6 and TRBJ1-2; D perhaps matches TRBD1 (5 bases). CDR1 is MNHNY, CDR2 SVGAGI, per germline (reference sequence). The CDR3 covers 12 residues. V gave up 5 bases and J gave up 8 bases, with 12 bases separating them. Here the CDR3 reads CASSIGEYGYTF. DNA for the CDR3: TGTGCCAGCAGTATAGGGGAGTACGGCTACACCTTC.

The rearrangement uses TRBV5-5 and TRBJ2-5, with 10 positions matching TRBD1. The CDR3 consists of 16 residues. Looked up from germline, CDR1 is SGHKS and CDR2 is YYEKEE (reference sequence). The ends lost 0 bases at V and 2 bases at J; junction bases unmatched: 4. The DNA for the CDR3 is TGTGCCAGCAGCTTGGTGGGACAGGGGTTACAAGAGACCCAGTACTTC. Encoded protein: CASSLVGQGLQETQYF.

In its sample, this clonotype was seen many times. V usage is TRBV9 and J usage is TRBJ2-2, with TRBD2 matching over 9 bases. CDR3 length: 12 residues. Per germline, CDR1 SGDLS and CDR2 YYNGEE. Trimming removed 3 bases from V and 10 bases from J; junction bases left unmatched: 1. CDR3 bases: TGTGCCAGCAGCGCGGGACTAGCGGAGCTGTTTTTT. Translation gives CASSAGLAELFF.

This clonotype has only one observation. The gene calls are TRBV10-1 and TRBJ2-2; TRBD1 is a possible D gene (6 bases). V was shortened by 6 bases and J by 2 bases, with 22 bases between the two germline ends. This CDR3 comprises 18 residues. Germline V gives CDR1 WNHNN, CDR2 SYGVQD (reference sequence). CDR3 in DNA: TGCGCCAGCAGCCCCTCGGGGATGGGGGCCTTTAACACCGGGGAGCTGTTTTTT. This encodes CASSPSGMGAFNTGELFF.